This is a list of T cell receptor beta chains from one sample in a study of cytomegalovirus exposure and HLA in healthy donors. Sequencing used immunoSEQ multiplex PCR; TCRdb keeps in-frame clones, though not all of them. This sample carries about 150,000 clones, around 79% of them seen once, and the ten largest clones take around 6.5%. Sequenced input: PBMCs. Receptors were obtained from a man aged 45 to 65 in good health and CMV-seropositive. Both conserved end residues are trimmed from each CDR3. Fields, in order: J gene, V gene, CDR3 protein.

J: TRBJ2-1
V: TRBV2
CDR3: ASRSSGRGYNEQF

J: TRBJ2-3
V: TRBV5-4
CDR3: ASSWESSGISADTQY

J: TRBJ1-1
V: TRBV19
CDR3: ASSRRTGLNTEAF

J: TRBJ2-2
V: TRBV6-5
CDR3: ASSYLAEANTGELF

J: TRBJ1-2
V: TRBV5-4
CDR3: ASSTGTANYGYT

J: TRBJ2-7
V: TRBV6-6
CDR3: ASSYGSIRAEQY

J: TRBJ2-3
V: TRBV25-1
CDR3: ASSRTGSTDTQY

J: TRBJ2-5
V: TRBV18
CDR3: ASSRQTLYQETQY

J: TRBJ1-2
V: TRBV2
CDR3: ASRTPDRDGYT

J: TRBJ1-1
V: TRBV29-1
CDR3: SVEEDRGYGAF

J: TRBJ1-5
V: TRBV30
CDR3: AWSSDRGYQPQH

J: TRBJ2-7
V: TRBV6-1
CDR3: ASSEKWAGASYEQY

J: TRBJ2-1
V: TRBV5-1
CDR3: ASSLGDSGRSNEQF

J: TRBJ2-7
V: TRBV5-6
CDR3: ASSLAVAGGRIRQY

J: TRBJ1-6
V: TRBV7-9
CDR3: ASSLELDSPLH

J: TRBJ1-4
V: TRBV10-2
CDR3: ASSPRGQGGEKLF

J: TRBJ1-1
V: TRBV27
CDR3: ASSSSRGARNTEAF

J: TRBJ2-5
V: TRBV6-5
CDR3: ASSWTGRETQY

J: TRBJ2-1
V: TRBV5-4
CDR3: ASSLRDRGGVNEQF

J: TRBJ1-3
V: TRBV28
CDR3: ASSLHTLGNTIY

J: TRBJ1-2
V: TRBV6-5
CDR3: ASSSQGGGYT

J: TRBJ2-1
V: TRBV30
CDR3: AYGLADPSYNEQF

J: TRBJ2-1
V: TRBV19
CDR3: ASRGTSGSNEQF

J: TRBJ1-1
V: TRBV7-2
CDR3: ASSPQGTGTEAF

J: TRBJ2-5
V: TRBV6-4
CDR3: ASSAAPSGQQETQY

J: TRBJ2-1
V: TRBV13
CDR3: ASSSLAWTNEQF

J: TRBJ2-3
V: TRBV6-5
CDR3: ASSYSLRTDTQY

J: TRBJ1-4
V: TRBV5-1
CDR3: ASSPDVGGGLNEKLF

J: TRBJ1-4
V: TRBV10-1
CDR3: ASSESIPFAGEEKLF

J: TRBJ1-1
V: TRBV7-9
CDR3: SSSLTGESTEAF

J: TRBJ2-7
V: TRBV28
CDR3: ASSLSTTINYEQY

J: TRBJ2-1
V: TRBV28
CDR3: ASSKVGGTDEQF

J: TRBJ2-1
V: TRBV10-1
CDR3: ASSESGTSYRSYNEQF

J: TRBJ2-3
V: TRBV6-1
CDR3: ASRPYTGSTDTQY

J: TRBJ2-7
V: TRBV9
CDR3: ASSAQLAGVYEQY

J: TRBJ1-1
V: TRBV7-6
CDR3: ASSLGGQGRAEAF

J: TRBJ2-7
V: TRBV10-3
CDR3: AISGGLAVGEQY

J: TRBJ2-3
V: TRBV28
CDR3: ASSLSGSTDTQY

J: TRBJ1-6
V: TRBV6-5
CDR3: ASSPGQADNSPLH

J: TRBJ2-7
V: TRBV5-1
CDR3: ASSFLRGTSSNEQY

J: TRBJ2-1
V: TRBV5-6
CDR3: ASSRRDRSYNEQF

J: TRBJ1-2
V: TRBV7-9
CDR3: ASSDRGPGGYT

J: TRBJ2-3
V: TRBV10-1
CDR3: ASSELASGTDTQY

J: TRBJ1-1
V: TRBV27
CDR3: ASSSWDKPNTEAF

J: TRBJ2-1
V: TRBV11-2
CDR3: ASSLGQGRNNEQF

J: TRBJ2-3
V: TRBV15
CDR3: ATSSGQENTDTQY

J: TRBJ2-7
V: TRBV27
CDR3: ASSLHQPSTGGWPYEQY

J: TRBJ1-1
V: TRBV2
CDR3: ASSEGGGRIPEAF

J: TRBJ2-5
V: TRBV2
CDR3: ASSQGQMLETQY

J: TRBJ1-2
V: TRBV10-3
CDR3: AITLSGGGYGYT

J: TRBJ2-1
V: TRBV6-5
CDR3: ASSRRVDNEQF

J: TRBJ1-5
V: TRBV9
CDR3: ASSVEGFGNQPQH

J: TRBJ2-1
V: TRBV5-1
CDR3: ASSLTSGYYNEQF

J: TRBJ2-7
V: TRBV10-3
CDR3: AISEDSGSYEQY

J: TRBJ1-2
V: TRBV5-1
CDR3: ASSLDPGPYGYT